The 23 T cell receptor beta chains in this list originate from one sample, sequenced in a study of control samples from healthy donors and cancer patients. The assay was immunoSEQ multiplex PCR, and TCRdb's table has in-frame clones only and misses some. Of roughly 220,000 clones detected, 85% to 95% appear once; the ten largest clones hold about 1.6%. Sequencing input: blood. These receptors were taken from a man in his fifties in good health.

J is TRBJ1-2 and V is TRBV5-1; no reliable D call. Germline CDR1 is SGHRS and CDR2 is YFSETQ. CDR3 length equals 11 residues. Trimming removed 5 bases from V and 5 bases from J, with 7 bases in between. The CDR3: CASSGDYGYTF. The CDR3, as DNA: TGCGCCAGCAGTGGGGATTATGGCTACACCTTC.

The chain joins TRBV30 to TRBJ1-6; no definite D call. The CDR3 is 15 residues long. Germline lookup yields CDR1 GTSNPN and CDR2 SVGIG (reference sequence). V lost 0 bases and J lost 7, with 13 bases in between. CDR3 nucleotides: TGTGCCTGGAGTGTAAGGCAGGCGTCCAATTCACCCCTCCACTTT. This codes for CAWSVRQASNSPLHF. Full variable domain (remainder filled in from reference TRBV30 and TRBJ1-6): SQTIHQWPATLVQPVGSPLSLECTVEGTSNPNLYWYRQAAGRGLQLLFYSVGIGQISSEVPQNLSASRPQDRQFILSSKKLLLSDSGFYLCAWSVRQASNSPLHFGNGTRLTVT.

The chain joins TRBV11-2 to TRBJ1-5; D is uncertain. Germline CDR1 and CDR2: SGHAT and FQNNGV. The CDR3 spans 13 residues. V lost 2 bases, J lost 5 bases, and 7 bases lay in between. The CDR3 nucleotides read TGTGCCAGCAGCTTAAGTCAAGATCAGCCCCAGCATTTT. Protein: CASSLSQDQPQHF.

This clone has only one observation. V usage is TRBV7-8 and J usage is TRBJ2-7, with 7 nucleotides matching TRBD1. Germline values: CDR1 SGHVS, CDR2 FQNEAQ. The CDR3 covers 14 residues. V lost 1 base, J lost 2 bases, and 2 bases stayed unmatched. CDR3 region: CASSLEGQTYEQYF. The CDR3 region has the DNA TGTGCCAGCAGCTTAGAGGGACAGACCTACGAGCAGTACTTC.

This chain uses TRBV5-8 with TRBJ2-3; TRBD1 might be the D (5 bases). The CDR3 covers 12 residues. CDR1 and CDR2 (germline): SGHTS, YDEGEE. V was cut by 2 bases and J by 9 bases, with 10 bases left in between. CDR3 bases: TGTGCCAGCAGCTTCTACAGGAAGACGCAGTATTTT. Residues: CASSFYRKTQYF.

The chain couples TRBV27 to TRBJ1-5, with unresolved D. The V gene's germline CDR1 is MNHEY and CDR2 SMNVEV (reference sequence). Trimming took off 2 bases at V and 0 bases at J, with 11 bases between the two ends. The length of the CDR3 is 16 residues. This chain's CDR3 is CASSLGAGSSNQPQHF. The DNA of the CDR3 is TGTGCCAGCAGTTTAGGAGCGGGGAGTAGCAATCAGCCCCAGCATTTT.

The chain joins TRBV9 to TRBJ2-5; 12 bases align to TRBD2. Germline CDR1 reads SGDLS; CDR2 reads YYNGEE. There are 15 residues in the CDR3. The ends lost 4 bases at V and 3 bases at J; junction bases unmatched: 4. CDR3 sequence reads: CASSPGLAGKETQYF. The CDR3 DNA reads TGTGCCAGCAGCCCGGGACTAGCGGGTAAAGAGACCCAGTACTTC.

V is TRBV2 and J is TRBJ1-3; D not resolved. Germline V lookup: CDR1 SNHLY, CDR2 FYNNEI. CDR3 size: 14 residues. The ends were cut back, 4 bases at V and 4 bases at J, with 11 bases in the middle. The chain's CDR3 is CASSVGRGGNTIYF. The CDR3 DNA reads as TGTGCCAGCAGTGTTGGCAGAGGGGGAAACACCATATATTTT.

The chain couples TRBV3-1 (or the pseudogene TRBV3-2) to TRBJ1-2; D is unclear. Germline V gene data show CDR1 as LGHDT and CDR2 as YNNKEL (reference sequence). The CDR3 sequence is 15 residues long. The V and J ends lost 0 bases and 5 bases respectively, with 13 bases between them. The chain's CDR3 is CASSQDRFAGYGYTF. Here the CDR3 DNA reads TGTGCCAGCAGCCAAGATAGGTTCGCCGGTTATGGCTACACCTTC.

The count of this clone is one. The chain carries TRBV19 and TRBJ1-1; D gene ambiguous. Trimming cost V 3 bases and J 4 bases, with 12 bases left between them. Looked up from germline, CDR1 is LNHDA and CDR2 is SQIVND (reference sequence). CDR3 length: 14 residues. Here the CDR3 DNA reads TGTGCCAGTAGTATTGGCCCGGAGGGCACTGAAGCTTTCTTT. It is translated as CASSIGPEGTEAFF.

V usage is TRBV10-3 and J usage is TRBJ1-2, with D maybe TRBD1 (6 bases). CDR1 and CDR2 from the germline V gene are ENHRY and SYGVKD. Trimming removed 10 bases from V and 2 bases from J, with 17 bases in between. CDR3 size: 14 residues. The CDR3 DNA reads TGTGCCACCAAACAGGGTCAGTCCAACTATGGCTACACCTTC. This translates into CATKQGQSNYGYTF.

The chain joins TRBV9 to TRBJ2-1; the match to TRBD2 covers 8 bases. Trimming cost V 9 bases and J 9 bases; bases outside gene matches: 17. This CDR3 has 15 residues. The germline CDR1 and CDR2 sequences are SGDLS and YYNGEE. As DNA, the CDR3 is TGTGCCACCACTGGGGGCGGGGGGACTTGGGCTGAGCAGTTCTTC. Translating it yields CATTGGGGTWAEQFF.

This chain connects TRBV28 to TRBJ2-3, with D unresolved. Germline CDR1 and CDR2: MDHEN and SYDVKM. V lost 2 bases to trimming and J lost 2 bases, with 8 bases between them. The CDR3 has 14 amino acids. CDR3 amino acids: CASSLGRHTDTQYF. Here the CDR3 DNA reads TGTGCCAGCAGTTTAGGGCGCCACACAGATACGCAGTATTTT.

The CDR3: CASSIVFHLNTEAFF. The CDR3, as DNA: TGTGCCAGTAGTATAGTATTTCATTTGAACACTGAAGCTTTCTTT. The chain links TRBV19 to TRBJ1-1; D gene ambiguous. CDR3 length equals 15 residues. Trimming removed 1 base from V and 0 bases from J, with 9 bases in between. Germline CDR1 is LNHDA and CDR2 is SQIVND (reference sequence). Full variable domain (missing parts from reference TRBV19 and TRBJ1-1): DGGITQSPKYLFRKEGQNVTLSCEQNLNHDAMYWYRQDPGQGLRLIYYSQIVNDFQKGDIAEGYSVSREKKESFPLTVTSAQKNPTAFYLCASSIVFHLNTEAFFGQGTRLTVV.

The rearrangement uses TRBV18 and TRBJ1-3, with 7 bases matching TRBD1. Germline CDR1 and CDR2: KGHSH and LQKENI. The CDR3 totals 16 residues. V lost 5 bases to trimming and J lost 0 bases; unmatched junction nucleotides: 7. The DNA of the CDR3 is TGTGCCAGCTCAGGGACAGTTCCACGCTCTGGAAACACCATATATTTT. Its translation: CASSGTVPRSGNTIYF.

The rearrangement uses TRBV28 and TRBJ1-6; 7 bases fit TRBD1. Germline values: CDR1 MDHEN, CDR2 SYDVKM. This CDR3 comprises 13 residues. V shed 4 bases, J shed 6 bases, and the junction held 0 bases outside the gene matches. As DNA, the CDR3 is TGTGCCAGCAGTTGGGACAGTAATTCACCCCTCCACTTT. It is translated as CASSWDSNSPLHF.

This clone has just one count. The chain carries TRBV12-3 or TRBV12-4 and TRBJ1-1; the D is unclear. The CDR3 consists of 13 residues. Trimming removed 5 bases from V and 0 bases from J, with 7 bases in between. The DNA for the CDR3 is TGTGCCAGCAGTAAAACGGTGAACACTGAAGCTTTCTTT. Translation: CASSKTVNTEAFF.

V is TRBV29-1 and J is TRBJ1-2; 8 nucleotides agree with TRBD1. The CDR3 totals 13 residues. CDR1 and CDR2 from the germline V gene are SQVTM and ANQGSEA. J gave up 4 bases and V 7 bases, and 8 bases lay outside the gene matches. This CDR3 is CSALDRAGYGYTF. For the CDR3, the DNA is TGCAGCGCTCTGGACAGGGCGGGCTATGGCTACACCTTC.

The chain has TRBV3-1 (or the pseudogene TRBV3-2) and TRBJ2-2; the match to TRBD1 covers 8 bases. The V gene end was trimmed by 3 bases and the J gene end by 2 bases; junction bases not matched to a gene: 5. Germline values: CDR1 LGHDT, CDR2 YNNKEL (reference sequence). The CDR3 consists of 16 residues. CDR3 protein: CASSQTQGANTGELFF. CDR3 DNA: TGTGCCAGCAGCCAGACTCAGGGGGCTAACACCGGGGAGCTGTTTTTT.

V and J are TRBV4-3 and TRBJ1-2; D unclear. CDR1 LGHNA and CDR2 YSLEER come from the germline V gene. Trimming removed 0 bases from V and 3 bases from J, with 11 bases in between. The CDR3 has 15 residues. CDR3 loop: CASSQEPRPDYGYTF. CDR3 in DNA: TGCGCCAGCAGCCAAGAGCCCCGTCCGGACTATGGCTACACCTTC.

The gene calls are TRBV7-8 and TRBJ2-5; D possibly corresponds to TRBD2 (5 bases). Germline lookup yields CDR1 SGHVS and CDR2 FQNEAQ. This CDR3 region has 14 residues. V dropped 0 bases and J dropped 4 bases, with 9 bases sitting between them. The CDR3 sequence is CASSLALVGETQYF. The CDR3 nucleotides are TGTGCCAGCAGCTTAGCACTAGTCGGAGAGACCCAGTACTTC.

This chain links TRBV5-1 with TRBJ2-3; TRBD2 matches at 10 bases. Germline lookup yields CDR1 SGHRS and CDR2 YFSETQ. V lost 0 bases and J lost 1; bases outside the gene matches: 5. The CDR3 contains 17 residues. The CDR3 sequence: CASSLEPSGGGTDTQYF. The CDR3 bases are TGCGCCAGCAGCTTGGAGCCTAGCGGGGGAGGCACAGATACGCAGTATTTT.

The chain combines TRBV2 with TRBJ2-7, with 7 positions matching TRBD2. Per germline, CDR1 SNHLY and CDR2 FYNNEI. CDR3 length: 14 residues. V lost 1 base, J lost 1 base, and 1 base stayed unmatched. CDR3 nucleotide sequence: TGTGCCAGCAGTGAAGAGCGGGGTTCCTACGAGCAGTACTTC. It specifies CASSEERGSYEQYF.